A single sample is the source of the 19 T cell receptor beta chains below, sequenced in a study of T-cell reconstitution after alpha-beta-depleted transplantation in children (TCRdb year 2016). Preparation of the library involved PCR. The listed sequencing device is Illumina HiSeq 2500. Molecular barcoding was employed in the preparation of TCR libraries, with unique molecular identifiers being used to normalize TCRbeta repertoire quantification. TCRdb passed the public sequencing reads through fastp at Q25 and MiXCR, retaining productive beta sequences. CDR3 protein sequences are deduplicated, and each keeps its most common genes and DNA. For this sample there are some 200,000 distinct CDR3 sequences; about 6% appear just once. The biggest ten clones account for under 6% of the sample. What the treatment or condition label conveys for this sample: allogeneic hematopoietic cell transplantation with graft depleted of TCRalphabeta T cells and CD19 B cells.

Sequenced here: PBMCs, sampled before TCRalphabeta/CD19-depleted stem cell transplant. The receptors originated from a girl in the first two years of life with combined immunodeficiency, due to receive a stem cell transplant.

Many counts were recorded for this clonotype. The chain is built from TRBV3-1 and TRBJ2-1; 13 nucleotides line up with TRBD2. The CDR3 contains 16 residues. Losses at the gene ends were 4 bases for V and 6 bases for J; bases not matched to a gene: 6. Germline values: CDR1 LGHDT, CDR2 YNNKEL (reference sequence). CDR3 sequence: CASSPMTSGGLNEQFF. CDR3 bases: TGTGCCAGCAGCCCTATGACTAGCGGGGGGCTCAATGAGCAGTTCTTC.

This clonotype was picked up many times. The CDR3 coding sequence is TGTGCCAGCAGTTTCTTCTTGGCCTCTAGCACAGATACGCAGTATTTT. It specifies CASSFFLASSTDTQYF. The genes are TRBV12-3 or TRBV12-4 and TRBJ2-3; D gene uncertain. Trimming removed 3 bases from V and 0 bases from J, with 13 bases in between. CDR3 length: 16 residues.

This clonotype came up a few times. The CDR3: CAISRTEETTANTGELFF. The CDR3 DNA reads TGTGCCATCAGTAGGACAGAAGAAACCACCGCGAACACCGGGGAGCTGTTTTTT. V usage is TRBV10-3 and J usage is TRBJ2-2, with D possibly being TRBD1 (6 bases). Germline loops: CDR1 ENHRY, CDR2 SYGVKD. CDR3 size: 18 residues. Trimming cost V 5 bases and J 0 bases, with 19 bases left between them.

This clonotype has at least ten counts. This chain joins TRBV28 and TRBJ2-7; 9 bases map to TRBD1. The CDR3 totals 15 residues. Germline V gene data show CDR1 as MDHEN and CDR2 as SYDVKM. J lost 3 bases, V lost 3 bases, and 6 bases had no gene match. CDR3 region: CASSLQPGQGYEQYF. For the CDR3, the DNA is TGTGCCAGCAGTTTGCAACCGGGACAGGGCTACGAGCAGTACTTC.

This clonotype was detected many times. The chain joins TRBV9 to TRBJ2-1, with D possibly matching TRBD2 (5 bases). Germline CDR1 is SGDLS and CDR2 is YYNGEE. V was clipped by 5 bases and J by 6 bases, with 12 bases between them. This CDR3 region has 13 residues. The CDR3 region has the DNA TGTGCCAGCAGGTCTAGCATAGGCAATGAGCAGTTCTTC. Amino acid sequence: CASRSSIGNEQFF. The full variable domain, in which reference TRBV9 and TRBJ2-1 provide the parts outside the CDR3, is DSGVTQTPKHLITATGQRVTLRCSPRSGDLSVYWYQQSLDQGLQFLIQYYNGEERAKGNILERFSAQQFPDLHSELNLSSLELGDSALYFCASRSSIGNEQFFGPGTRLTVL.

This clonotype occurred many times. The V and J genes are TRBV13 and TRBJ2-3; D is unresolved. CDR1 and CDR2 from the germline V gene are PRHDT and FYEKMQ (reference sequence). V was pared by 1 base and J by 2 bases, with 10 bases between. The CDR3 covers 15 residues. The CDR3 coding sequence is TGTGCCAGCAGCTTAGACCACCCGGTCACAGATACGCAGTATTTT. Translated: CASSLDHPVTDTQYF.

CDR3 protein: CASSLEGQDYNEQFF. The DNA for the CDR3 is TGTGCCAGCAGCCTCGAGGGACAGGACTACAATGAGCAGTTCTTC. J is TRBJ2-1 and V is TRBV11-3; 8 nucleotides align to TRBD1. The CDR3 runs 15 residues. Trimming took 5 bases from V and 3 from J; bases not matched to a gene: 6. Germline CDR1 reads SGHNT; CDR2 reads YENEEA.

In this sample, this clonotype turned up many times. The chain combines TRBV10-3 with TRBJ2-1, with 11 bases matching TRBD2. This CDR3 region has 14 residues. V trimming: 9 bases; J trimming: 0 bases; junction bases outside the gene matches: 1. CDR1 and CDR2 from the germline V gene are ENHRY and SYGVKD. The CDR3 nucleotides are TGTGCCATAACTAGCGGGAGCTCCTACAATGAGCAGTTCTTC. Residues: CAITSGSSYNEQFF.

This clonotype was counted at least ten times. The V call is TRBV20-1, the J call TRBJ2-3, with 8 bases matching TRBD2. Per the germline V gene, CDR1 is DFQATT and CDR2 is SNEGSKA (reference sequence). The V and J ends lost 1 base and 6 bases, in that order; junction bases with no gene match: 12. The CDR3 runs 16 residues. The CDR3 DNA follows: TGCAGTGCTAGAGCTCGGGGGGGGGCATCTTGGGATACGCAGTATTTT. Its protein product is CSARARGGASWDTQYF.

This clonotype was seen ten or more times. The gene calls are TRBV20-1 and TRBJ1-2, with D possibly matching TRBD1 (5 bases). Germline V gene data show CDR1 as DFQATT and CDR2 as SNEGSKA (reference sequence). The CDR3 covers 13 residues. Trimming left V 3 bases short and J 3 bases short, with 11 bases between. The CDR3 nucleotides are TGCAGTGCTAGGGCCGGGACGGACTATGGCTACACCTTC. Amino acid sequence: CSARAGTDYGYTF.

This clonotype was detected many times. This chain uses TRBV5-6 with TRBJ1-1; D is uncertain. The CDR3 contains 14 residues. Trimming stripped 4 bases from V and 1 base from J, with 11 bases between. In germline, CDR1 is SGHDT, CDR2 YYEEEE. CDR3 sequence reads: CASSPGIGNTEAFF. For the CDR3, the DNA is TGTGCCAGCAGCCCGGGAATAGGGAACACTGAAGCTTTCTTT.

This clonotype was observed at least ten times. The rearrangement links TRBV7-9 to TRBJ2-7; 10 bases fit TRBD2. CDR3 length: 17 amino acids. Germline CDR1 SEHNR, CDR2 FQNEAQ (reference sequence). V shed 5 bases, J shed 0 bases, and the junction held 10 bases outside the gene matches. The DNA for the CDR3 is TGTGCCAGCAGCCTCGGACTAGCGGAGCCCTTCTCCTACGAGCAGTACTTC. Its protein is CASSLGLAEPFSYEQYF.

This clonotype was observed many times. The chain joins TRBV6-2 or TRBV6-3 to TRBJ2-3, with unresolved D. CDR3 length: 12 residues. The ends were cut back, 6 bases at V and 9 bases at J, with 13 bases in the middle. Germline values: CDR1 MNHEY, CDR2 SVGEGT. The CDR3 DNA reads as TGTGCCAGCAGCCCCATGCGAGACACGCAGTATTTT. It yields the protein CASSPMRDTQYF.

The sample holds a few counts of this clonotype. The rearrangement joins TRBV12-3 or TRBV12-4 to TRBJ2-1, with D possibly TRBD2 on 6 matching bases. This CDR3 is 14 amino acids long. The V and J ends lost 1 base and 5 bases respectively, with 9 bases between them. CDR3 region: CASSLDPSDNEQFF. CDR3 in DNA: TGTGCCAGCAGTTTAGACCCTAGCGACAATGAGCAGTTCTTC.

This clonotype has a count of ten or more. V gene TRBV28 combines with J gene TRBJ1-4, with D possibly matching TRBD1 (6 bases). The germline V and J ends were trimmed by 6 bases and 7 bases, with 21 bases remaining between them. Germline V gives CDR1 MDHEN, CDR2 SYDVKM. The CDR3 is made up of 16 amino acids. The CDR3 loop is CASSHGQRGYGEKLFF. CDR3 bases: TGTGCCAGCAGCCATGGACAAAGGGGGTACGGTGAAAAACTGTTTTTT.

This clonotype was found many times. The gene calls are TRBV7-9 and TRBJ2-5, with TRBD1 identical over 7 bases. From germline, CDR1 is SEHNR and CDR2 FQNEAQ (reference sequence). The J segment lost 3 bases and the V segment lost 1 base, leaving 2 bases of the junction unmatched. This CDR3 has 14 amino acids. CDR3 DNA sequence: TGTGCCAGCAGCTTAGTCGACAGGGAAGAGACCCAGTACTTC. It codes for CASSLVDREETQYF.

Ten or more counts support this clonotype. This chain connects TRBV7-3 to TRBJ2-1, with 9 nucleotides matching TRBD2. Trimming at V came to 3 bases and at J to 6 bases, leaving 9 bases not matched to a gene. CDR1 and CDR2 from the germline V gene are SGHTA and FQGTGA. CDR3 length: 16 residues. The CDR3 sequence: CASSLDRGLALNEQFF. The CDR3 nucleotides read TGTGCCAGCAGCTTGGATCGCGGACTAGCGCTCAATGAGCAGTTCTTC. The whole variable domain, remainder taken from reference TRBV7-3 and TRBJ2-1, is GAGVSQTPSNKVTEKGKYVELRCDPISGHTALYWYRQSLGQGPEFLIYFQGTGAADDSGLPNDRFFAVRPEGSVSTLKIQRTERGDSAVYLCASSLDRGLALNEQFFGPGTRLTVL.

The chain recombines TRBV12-3 or TRBV12-4 with TRBJ1-5; TRBD1 matches 10 bases. With 7 bases clipped from V and 0 bases from J, the junction kept 6 bases outside the gene matches. The CDR3 has 16 residues. The CDR3 here is CASTDRGSYSNQPQHF. CDR3 sequence (DNA): TGTGCCAGCACGGACAGGGGGTCTTATAGCAATCAGCCCCAGCATTTT.

In its sample, this clonotype was seen many times. V gene TRBV4-1 combines with J gene TRBJ2-5; 16 nucleotides match TRBD2. V shed 5 bases and J 6 bases; nucleotides not matched to a gene: 6. Per the germline V gene, CDR1 is MGHRA and CDR2 is YSYEKL. The CDR3 runs to 16 residues. The CDR3 loop is CASSYGTSGGEKTQYF. Here the CDR3 DNA reads TGCGCCAGCAGCTACGGGACTAGCGGGGGGGAGAAGACCCAGTACTTC.